These 23 T cell receptor beta chains came from one sample sequenced in a study of regulatory T cells in long-lasting Graves disease. Both iRepertoire HTBI primers and Arm-PCR of CDR3 regions were used to build the TCR beta libraries. TCRdb recomputed calls from the multiplex PCR reads with MiXCR, one row per CDR3 protein. The data show fewer than 350,000 distinct CDR3 sequences, 15% to 20% seen once. Time point specified: newly diagnosed GD, antithyroid drugs for less than 3 months. The authors made the TCR library using RNA they extracted from PBMCs. Source: peripheral blood mononuclear cells (PBMCs), taken at new diagnosis, from a patient treated with antithyroid drugs. These receptor sequences come from a female donor with Graves disease.

The chain uses TRBV7-2 and TRBJ2-3; D uncertain. In germline, CDR1 is SGHTA, CDR2 FQGNSA. Trimming cost V 5 bases and J 1 base, with 10 bases left between them. The CDR3 is 14 residues long. In DNA form, the CDR3 reads TGTGCCAGCAGCCCTACAGTCGGCACAGATACGCAGTATTTT. Encoded protein: CASSPTVGTDTQYF.

This clonotype was seen more than once but under ten times. Being one base from a much bigger clone, this may be a read error. The chain is built from TRBV11-2 and TRBJ2-4; no definite D call. Germline V gives CDR1 SGHAT, CDR2 FQNNGV. The CDR3 is made up of 14 amino acids. CDR3 protein: CAGSPILAKNIQYF. In DNA form, the CDR3 reads TGTGCCGGCAGCCCGATATTAGCCAAAAACATTCAGTACTTC.

This clonotype was observed at least ten times. The chain uses TRBV7-2 and TRBJ2-3; D remains ambiguous. Germline V CDR1 and CDR2: SGHTA, FQGNSA. The CDR3 is made up of 14 amino acids. Trimming removed 6 bases from V and 0 bases from J, with 10 bases in between. CDR3 loop: CASSQPGSTDTQYF. The CDR3 nucleotides read TGTGCCAGCAGTCAACCCGGGAGCACAGATACGCAGTATTTT.

Note on this clonotype: This could be a read error, since a much larger clone is one nucleotide away. The rearrangement links TRBV6-2 or TRBV6-3 to TRBJ1-1; D gene ambiguous. V was trimmed by 6 bases and J by 3 bases, leaving 14 bases between them. The CDR3 length is 14 residues. CDR1 MNHEY and CDR2 SVGEGT come from the germline V gene. For the CDR3, the DNA is TGTGCCAGCAGAAGTTCCGCACAGTACACTGAAGCTTTCTTT. This translates into CASRSSAQYTEAFF.

The genes are TRBV5-1 and TRBJ2-7; D ambiguous. Germline CDR1 is SGHRS and CDR2 is YFSETQ. Trimming shortened V by 3 bases and J by 3 bases, and 16 bases separated the two germline ends. This CDR3 has 15 amino acids. The CDR3 sequence: CASSSSLAENYEQYF. Here the CDR3 DNA reads TGCGCCAGCAGCTCGTCACTCGCGGAAAACTACGAGCAGTACTTC.

There are many counts of this clonotype. The J gene is TRBJ2-7, the V gene TRBV12-3 or TRBV12-4, with TRBD1 as a possible D gene (6 bases). V was trimmed by 8 bases and J by 5 bases, leaving 19 bases between them. The CDR3 extends over 14 amino acids. The CDR3, as DNA: TGTGCCAGCTGTCCGACAGGACCCTCTGACGAGCAGTACTTC. Protein product: CASCPTGPSDEQYF.

This clonotype was counted ten times or more. The V call is TRBV5-1, the J call TRBJ1-1; no definite D call. The germline gives CDR1 SGHRS, CDR2 YFSETQ. V was cut by 4 bases and J by 1 base, with 11 bases left in between. The CDR3 loop spans 14 amino acids. The CDR3 protein is CASSLDGENTEAFF. The CDR3 DNA follows: TGCGCCAGCAGCCTGGACGGGGAGAACACTGAAGCTTTCTTT.

This clonotype was counted between two and nine times. This rearrangement joins TRBV6-1 to TRBJ1-5, with 9 bases fitting TRBD1. The CDR3 sequence is 16 residues long. In germline, CDR1 is MNHNS, CDR2 SASEGT. Losses at the gene ends were 7 bases for V and 3 bases for J; bases not matched to a gene: 10. For the CDR3, the DNA is TGTGCCAGCATAGGGACAGGGAGGGGGATCAATCAGCCCCAGCATTTT. Translation: CASIGTGRGINQPQHF.

This clonotype has ten or more counts. The chain uses TRBV7-3 and TRBJ2-1, with 7 bases lining up with TRBD2. CDR3 size: 13 residues. In germline, CDR1 is SGHTA, CDR2 FQGTGA. V was pared by 4 bases and J by 13 bases, with 10 bases of the junction left unmatched. The CDR3 loop reads CASSSPPREEQFF. CDR3 nucleotide sequence: TGTGCCAGCAGCTCCCCCCCCCGGGAGGAACAGTTCTTC. Supplemented by reference TRBV7-3 and TRBJ2-1, the full variable domain reads GAGVSQTPSNKVTEKGKYVELRCDPISGHTALYWYRQSLGQGPEFLIYFQGTGAADDSGLPNDRFFAVRPEGSVSTLKIQRTERGDSAVYLCASSSPPREEQFFGPGTRLTVL.

Concerning this clonotype: Possible read error: a much larger clone is one base away. This chain uses TRBV20-1 with TRBJ2-7; unclear D gene. This CDR3 spans 13 amino acids. The V gene lost 3 bases and the J gene lost 2 bases, with 11 bases spanning the gap. Germline CDR1 and CDR2: DFQATT and SNEGSKA (reference sequence). CDR3 sequence reads: CSASQFVAYEQYF. The CDR3 coding sequence is TGCAGTGCTAGCCAGTTCGTCGCCTACGAGCAGTACTTC.

At least ten counts were recorded for this clonotype. The V call is TRBV12-3 or TRBV12-4, the J call TRBJ1-2; D might be TRBD1 (5 bases). The CDR3 extends over 14 amino acids. Trimming took 3 bases from V and 7 from J, leaving 15 bases between them. CDR3 amino acids: CASSLRGGRGGYTF. The CDR3 DNA sequence: TGTGCCAGCAGTTTGCGGGGGGGAAGGGGTGGCTACACCTTC.

Remarks on this clonotype: This sequence may be a read error, since a much larger clone differs from it by one base. V usage is TRBV19 and J usage is TRBJ1-1; D is possibly TRBD1 (5 bases). The CDR3 runs to 16 residues. From germline, CDR1 is LNHDA and CDR2 SQIVND (reference sequence). V lost 3 bases and J lost 0, with 14 bases in between. This CDR3 is CASSILAGGLNTEAFF. The CDR3 DNA reads TGTGCCAGTAGTATCTTGGCCGGGGGTTTGAACACTGAAGCTTTCTTT.

This clonotype was counted ten times or more. V and J are TRBV7-8 and TRBJ2-3, with a tentative D call TRBD2 (6 bases). CDR1 is SGHVS, CDR2 FQNEAQ, per germline. The CDR3 has 16 residues. Trimming stripped 3 bases from V and 5 bases from J, with 18 bases between. The CDR3 region has the DNA TGTGCCAGCAGCTTTTTCGTACCGGGAGTACGAGATACGCAGTATTTT. Encoded protein: CASSFFVPGVRDTQYF.

This clonotype was picked up many times. CDR3 nucleotides: TGTGCCAGCAGTGTCGGACAGAACAATCAGCCCCAGCATTTT. Amino acids: CASSVGQNNQPQHF. V gene TRBV2 combines with J gene TRBJ1-5; a possible D gene is TRBD1 (6 bases). This CDR3 is built from 14 residues. Trimming pared 4 bases from V and 3 bases from J, leaving 10 bases between. CDR1 and CDR2 from the germline V gene are SNHLY and FYNNEI.

This clonotype was observed a few times. At one end, the junction sequence differs from germline, possibly due to a read error. The gene calls are TRBV5-4 and TRBJ2-3; tentatively, D is TRBD1 or TRBD2 (5 bases each). From germline, CDR1 is SGHNT and CDR2 YYREEE (reference sequence). The CDR3 has 14 residues. CDR3: CAGSQRDPTDTQYF. CDR3 nucleotide sequence: TGTGCCGGCAGCCAAAGGGACCCCACAGATACGCAGTATTTT. Looking up the rest from reference TRBV5-4 and TRBJ2-3 gives the full variable domain: ETGVTQSPTHLIKTRGQQVTLRCSSQSGHNTVSWYQQALGQGPQFIFQYYREEENGRGNFPPRFSGLQFPNYSSELNVNALELDDSALYLCAGSQRDPTDTQYFGPGTRLTVL.

The chain has TRBV24-1 and TRBJ2-7; 8 bases map to TRBD2. V dropped 12 bases and J dropped 4; count of bases not matched to a gene: 13. CDR1 and CDR2 (germline): KGHDR, SFDVKD. The CDR3 runs to 14 residues. In DNA form, the CDR3 reads TGTGCCGGCGGGGAGGAAGGGACTAGGTACGAGCAGTACTTC. Translation gives CAGGEEGTRYEQYF.

This clonotype was detected ten times or more. The V call is TRBV3-1, the J call TRBJ2-1, with a weak D call TRBD2 (7 bases). Trimming removed 6 bases from V and 9 bases from J, with 12 bases in between. Germline CDR1 and CDR2: LGHDT and YNNKEL (reference sequence). This CDR3 has 12 residues. DNA for the CDR3: TGTGCCAGCAGTGCGGGGGCCGGTGAGCAGTTCTTC. Translation: CASSAGAGEQFF.

At least ten counts were recorded for this clonotype. The chain is built from TRBV27 and TRBJ2-5; D might be TRBD1 or TRBD2, each matching 5 bases. The CDR3 sequence is 15 residues long. The V end lost 10 bases, the J end lost 0 bases, and 18 bases lay between the germline ends. Germline loops: CDR1 MNHEY, CDR2 SMNVEV (reference sequence). The CDR3 region is CATALRGRDQETQYF. The CDR3 DNA is TGTGCCACCGCTTTGAGGGGCAGGGACCAAGAGACCCAGTACTTC.

This clonotype was recorded at least ten times. The CDR3 DNA sequence: TGTGCCAGCAGCCCGCTAGGGGGGCACACTGAAGCTTTCTTT. As protein: CASSPLGGHTEAFF. This chain uses TRBV9 with TRBJ1-1, with D possibly TRBD1 on 6 matching bases. Germline-derived CDR1 and CDR2 are SGDLS and YYNGEE. This CDR3 has 14 residues. V was pared by 4 bases and J by 3 bases, with 13 bases between.

Concerning this clonotype: Only one base separates this from a far larger clonotype, so it likely reflects a read error. The chain has TRBV12-3 or TRBV12-4 and TRBJ2-5; 9 bases align to TRBD1. The J segment lost 11 bases and the V segment lost 6 bases, leaving 13 bases of the junction unmatched. CDR3 length: 14 amino acids. CDR3 DNA sequence: TGTGCCAGCAGCACCGGGACAGGGTACAATGAGCAGTACTTC. It translates to CASSTGTGYNEQYF.

The chain recombines TRBV19 with TRBJ2-2; 11 bases line up with TRBD2. Germline V gives CDR1 LNHDA, CDR2 SQIVND (reference sequence). The CDR3 sequence is 16 residues long. Unmatched junction bases numbered 7, after V lost 7 bases and J lost 3 bases. The CDR3 is CASISGRARDTGELFF. The CDR3 DNA follows: TGTGCCAGTATTAGCGGGAGGGCGAGGGACACCGGGGAGCTGTTTTTT. Drawing the rest from reference TRBV19 and TRBJ2-2, the complete variable domain is DGGITQSPKYLFRKEGQNVTLSCEQNLNHDAMYWYRQDPGQGLRLIYYSQIVNDFQKGDIAEGYSVSREKKESFPLTVTSAQKNPTAFYLCASISGRARDTGELFFGEGSRLTVL.

This clonotype has ten or more counts. The chain has TRBV3-1 and TRBJ1-1, with no clear D. Trimming left V 0 bases short and J 5 bases short, with 7 bases between. The CDR3 contains 13 residues. Germline loops: CDR1 LGHDT, CDR2 YNNKEL (reference sequence). The CDR3 loop is CASSQDGGTEAFF. The CDR3 DNA reads as TGTGCCAGCAGCCAAGATGGAGGGACTGAAGCTTTCTTT.

This clonotype occurred a few times. A much bigger clone sits one base away, suggesting this may be a read error. V gene TRBV6-4 combines with J gene TRBJ2-1; D is unresolved. The CDR3 consists of 13 residues. Germline V lookup: CDR1 MRHNA, CDR2 SNTAGT. This CDR3 is CASSLFAYSEQFF. The CDR3, as DNA: TGTGCCAGCAGTTTGTTCGCCTACAGTGAGCAGTTCTTC.